The 29 T cell receptor beta chains below were found in one sample sequenced in a study of shared clonotypes between healthy human individuals. Produced via immunoSEQ multiplex PCR; TCRdb's table is partial and in-frame only. The sample consists of a few million clones, approximately 95% of them appearing once. The specimen was naive CD4+ T cells from PBMCs. The sample's subset: CD45RA+ positively selected. The receptors derive from a man younger than 35 in good health. Some clones in this sample may be carry-over from other donors' samples.

This clone was recorded once. V and J are TRBV28 and TRBJ2-5; maybe TRBD1 (5 bases). The germline CDR1 and CDR2 sequences are MDHEN and SYDVKM. V lost 2 bases to trimming and J lost 2 bases, with 9 bases between them. This CDR3 has 14 amino acids. The CDR3, as DNA: TGTGCCAGCAGTTTAGTACAGGTACAAGAGACCCAGTACTTC. This encodes CASSLVQVQETQYF.

The J gene is TRBJ2-7, the V gene TRBV7-2; the D gene is possibly TRBD2 (6 bases). The CDR3 is made up of 15 amino acids. V lost 5 bases, J lost 1 base, and 15 bases lay in between. Germline-derived CDR1 and CDR2 are SGHTA and FQGNSA. The CDR3 loop reads CASSADYHASYEQYF. In nucleotides, the CDR3 is TGTGCCAGCAGCGCGGACTACCATGCGTCCTACGAGCAGTACTTC.

V is TRBV7-9 and J is TRBJ2-7; possibly TRBD2 for D (6 bases). Germline CDR1 SEHNR, CDR2 FQNEAQ (reference sequence). V lost 0 bases to trimming and J lost 0 bases, with 12 bases between them. The CDR3 runs to 16 residues. This chain's CDR3 is CASSLAQWGDSYEQYF. The CDR3 DNA follows: TGTGCCAGCAGCTTAGCGCAGTGGGGGGACTCCTACGAGCAGTACTTC.

This clone was detected once. The rearrangement uses TRBV21-1 and TRBJ1-2; the table's D call, TRBD1, was not checked against the DNA. TRBV21-1 is deemed a pseudogene. This CDR3 has 13 residues. The CDR3 loop reads CASSTQAGRGYTF. The CDR3 coding sequence is TGTGCCAGCAGCACCCAGGCAGGAAGAGGCTACACCTTC.

This clone was counted at least ten times. The chain uses TRBV23-1 and TRBJ1-5; TRBD1 aligns across 8 bases. TRBV23-1 is assigned to the ORF class and has an uncertain function. The V segment lost 8 bases and the J segment 2 bases; nucleotides outside the gene matches: 20. This CDR3 contains 19 residues. CDR3 region: CASHYFVTGASCGNQPQHF. As DNA, the CDR3 is TGCGCCAGCCACTATTTCGTGACAGGGGCGTCGTGTGGCAATCAGCCCCAGCATTTT.

The V call is TRBV28, the J call TRBJ2-1; TRBD2 matches at 9 bases. CDR1 and CDR2 (germline): MDHEN, SYDVKM. V lost 6 bases and J lost 7; bases outside the gene matches: 10. CDR3 length: 15 residues. The CDR3, as DNA: TGTGCCAGCAGGGAGACTAGCGGACCGGGAAATGAGCAGTTCTTC. It translates to CASRETSGPGNEQFF.

The J gene is TRBJ2-7, the V gene TRBV19, with 13 bases matching TRBD2. Trimming took 5 bases from V and 5 from J; bases not matched to a gene: 6. The CDR3 totals 15 residues. CDR1 LNHDA and CDR2 SQIVND come from the germline V gene (reference sequence). The CDR3 spells CASSGGTSGIDEQYF. The CDR3 DNA follows: TGTGCCAGTAGTGGTGGGACTAGCGGGATCGACGAGCAGTACTTC.

The CDR3 loop reads CASSYTGEQFF. CDR3 DNA: TGTGCCAGCAGTTACACGGGAGAGCAGTTCTTC. The chain links TRBV6-6 to TRBJ2-1, with a possible D match to TRBD2 (5 bases). V lost 2 bases, J lost 10 bases, and 6 bases lay in between. There are 11 residues in the CDR3. CDR1 is MNHNY, CDR2 SVGAGI, per germline (reference sequence).

The J gene is TRBJ2-5, the V gene TRBV5-1; TRBD2 matches 16 bases. V was pared by 4 bases and J by 5 bases, with 8 bases of the junction left unmatched. The CDR3 length is 17 residues. CDR1 SGHRS and CDR2 YFSETQ come from the germline V gene. The CDR3 sequence: CASSAGLAGGLRETQYF. CDR3 in DNA: TGCGCCAGCAGCGCGGGACTAGCGGGAGGGCTTCGCGAGACCCAGTACTTC.

A remark on this clone: The same CDR3 arises from other DNA sequences in this sample as well. The chain couples TRBV30 to TRBJ2-2; D is unresolved. CDR1 is GTSNPN and CDR2 is SVGIG in the germline V gene (reference sequence). This CDR3 has 12 amino acids. V lost 0 bases and J lost 3, with 2 bases in between. The CDR3 DNA reads as TGTGCCTGGAGTGTCGACACCGGGGAGCTGTTTTTT. Translation: CAWSVDTGELFF.

This clone has a single count. This chain joins TRBV2 and TRBJ1-2; 8 bases are shared with TRBD1. V was pared by 2 bases and J by 4 bases, with 9 bases of the junction left unmatched. Germline V CDR1 and CDR2: SNHLY, FYNNEI. The CDR3 loop spans 16 amino acids. The chain's CDR3 is CASSEYPDRVSYGYTF. CDR3 nucleotide sequence: TGTGCCAGCAGTGAATACCCGGACAGGGTCTCCTATGGCTACACCTTC.

The chain carries TRBV11-3 and TRBJ2-3; the D is unclear. The CDR3 has 13 residues. Trimming pared 3 bases from V and 4 bases from J, leaving 8 bases between. In germline, CDR1 is SGHNT, CDR2 YENEEA. CDR3 sequence reads: CASSLLFSDTQYF. The CDR3, as DNA: TGTGCCAGCAGCTTGCTTTTCTCAGATACGCAGTATTTT.

This clone was detected only once. V usage is TRBV11-2 and J usage is TRBJ2-2, with D unresolved. This CDR3 has 16 amino acids. V dropped 3 bases and J dropped 7 bases, with 18 bases sitting between them. Germline V gene sequence: CDR1 SGHAT, CDR2 FQNNGV. The CDR3 DNA follows: TGTGCCAGCAGCTTTAGTCAAGGACCGAGCCTCGGGGAGCTGTTTTTT. This translates into CASSFSQGPSLGELFF.

A remark on this clone: Germline is not matched at one junction end, which may reflect a read error. V and J are TRBV15 and TRBJ1-5; D may be TRBD1 (6 bases). The CDR3 loop spans 17 amino acids. The germline CDR1 and CDR2 sequences are LNHNV and YYDKDF (reference sequence). The CDR3 loop reads CATSRDLRTASHQPQHF. The CDR3 nucleotides read TGTGCCACCAGCAGAGATCTCAGGACAGCTAGCCATCAGCCCCAGCATTTT.

The CDR3 here is CASSYSIARGNTIYF. The CDR3 region has the DNA TGTGCCAGCAGTTACTCGATCGCCAGGGGAAACACCATATATTTT. The chain links TRBV6-6 to TRBJ1-3, with D uncertain. Germline CDR1 reads MNHNY; CDR2 reads SVGAGI (reference sequence). This CDR3 region has 15 residues. V shed 0 bases and J shed 4 bases, with 10 bases lying between them.

The CDR3 sequence is CASSLGTVVGGELFF. The DNA of the CDR3 is TGTGCCAGCAGCTTGGGGACAGTGGTCGGAGGGGAGCTGTTTTTT. V and J are TRBV11-2 and TRBJ2-2; 7 nucleotides align to TRBD1. The ends lost 3 bases at V and 8 bases at J; junction bases unmatched: 9. Looked up from germline, CDR1 is SGHAT and CDR2 is FQNNGV. The CDR3 has 15 amino acids.

The chain combines TRBV2 with TRBJ2-7; D is ambiguous. Germline CDR1 SNHLY, CDR2 FYNNEI. The CDR3 has 12 residues. V was pared by 1 base and J by 7 bases, with 8 bases between. Written as DNA, the CDR3 is TGTGCCAGCAGTGAAGGATTGGGGGAGCAGTACTTC. Its translation is CASSEGLGEQYF.

This chain links TRBV19 with TRBJ1-2; 7 nucleotides align to TRBD1. The CDR3 runs 13 residues. Germline V gene data show CDR1 as LNHDA and CDR2 as SQIVND (reference sequence). J lost 3 bases, V lost 5 bases, and 3 bases had no gene match. CDR3 bases: TGTGCCAGTAGTCAACAGGGGCACTATGGCTACACCTTC. Translation gives CASSQQGHYGYTF.

The chain carries TRBV15 and TRBJ1-2, with D possibly matching TRBD1 (5 bases). The CDR3 contains 15 residues. V was pared by 0 bases and J by 5 bases, with 13 bases between. Germline V CDR1 and CDR2: LNHNV, YYDKDF (reference sequence). The CDR3 sequence is CATSRESGPGYGYTF. The CDR3 bases are TGTGCCACCAGCAGAGAGTCAGGGCCAGGGTATGGCTACACCTTC.

The J gene is TRBJ2-5, the V gene TRBV19; TRBD2 agrees at 8 bases. Germline CDR1 is LNHDA and CDR2 is SQIVND (reference sequence). Germline trimming cut 1 base from V and 7 bases from J; bases unmatched to any gene: 5. This CDR3 region has 14 residues. The CDR3 region has the DNA TGTGCCAGTAGTATAGTCGGGAGGGATGGGACCCAGTACTTC. As protein: CASSIVGRDGTQYF.

The CDR3 protein is CASSENRQAGFEELFF. The CDR3 DNA reads as TGTGCCAGCAGTGAAAACCGACAGGCCGGGTTCGAGGAGCTGTTTTTT. The chain is built from TRBV6-4 and TRBJ2-2; D may be TRBD1 (6 bases). CDR1 MRHNA and CDR2 SNTAGT come from the germline V gene. This CDR3 contains 16 residues. The germline V and J ends were trimmed by 3 bases and 10 bases, with 21 bases remaining between them.

The chain joins TRBV7-2 to TRBJ1-5; possible D gene TRBD1, 6 bases. Germline CDR1 SGHTA, CDR2 FQGNSA. Trimming cost V 5 bases and J 0 bases, with 11 bases left between them. The length of the CDR3 is 15 residues. Written as DNA, the CDR3 is TGTGCCAGCAGCCTGTGGACAGATAGCAATCAGCCCCAGCATTTT. Protein sequence: CASSLWTDSNQPQHF.

The gene calls are TRBV7-2 and TRBJ2-7; 12 nucleotides line up with TRBD2. The germline CDR1 and CDR2 sequences are SGHTA and FQGNSA. The CDR3 contains 14 residues. V was pared by 5 bases and J by 6 bases, with 5 bases of the junction left unmatched. CDR3 amino acids: CASSARLAGVEQYF. Written as DNA, the CDR3 is TGTGCCAGCAGCGCCCGACTAGCGGGAGTCGAGCAGTACTTC.

The chain joins TRBV5-4 to TRBJ2-5; D is unclear. The germline V gene has CDR1 SGHNT and CDR2 YYREEE (reference sequence). The V end lost 3 bases, the J end lost 6 bases, and 9 bases lay between the germline ends. The CDR3 extends over 12 amino acids. Here the CDR3 reads CASSSTYQTQYF. In DNA, the CDR3 is TGTGCCAGCAGCTCCACCTACCAGACCCAGTACTTC. Full variable domain (remainder filled in from reference TRBV5-4 and TRBJ2-5): ETGVTQSPTHLIKTRGQQVTLRCSSQSGHNTVSWYQQALGQGPQFIFQYYREEENGRGNFPPRFSGLQFPNYSSELNVNALELDDSALYLCASSSTYQTQYFGPGTRLLVL.

This clone appeared once. This chain links TRBV30 with TRBJ2-5; D not resolved. V was cut by 3 bases and J by 4 bases, with 18 bases left in between. CDR1 and CDR2 (germline): GTSNPN, SVGIG (reference sequence). This CDR3 is 15 amino acids long. The CDR3 spells CAWRLGTTTGETQYF. The DNA of the CDR3 is TGTGCCTGGAGACTTGGAACTACCACCGGAGAGACCCAGTACTTC.

The J gene is TRBJ2-3, the V gene TRBV27; D is tentatively TRBD1 or TRBD2 (5 bases each). CDR3 length: 17 amino acids. With 6 bases removed from V and 6 bases from J, the gap between germline ends came to 25 bases. Germline CDR1 is MNHEY and CDR2 is SMNVEV (reference sequence). This chain's CDR3 is CASSLAGLGRTPDTQYF. The CDR3 coding sequence is TGTGCCAGCAGCCTGGCGGGCCTGGGACGGACCCCCGATACGCAGTATTTT.

CDR3 bases: TGTGCCAGCAGCTTTCGGGACAGGGGAGTTAATGAGCAGTTCTTC. Translated, it gives CASSFRDRGVNEQFF. The chain couples TRBV7-9 to TRBJ2-1; the match to TRBD1 covers 10 bases. V lost 3 bases to trimming and J lost 7 bases; unmatched junction nucleotides: 6. The length of the CDR3 is 15 residues. Germline loops: CDR1 SEHNR, CDR2 FQNEAQ (reference sequence).

The chain has TRBV2 and TRBJ2-3; D is unclear. Trimming took off 7 bases at V and 3 bases at J, with 8 bases between the two ends. CDR1 is SNHLY, CDR2 FYNNEI, per germline. The CDR3 runs 12 residues. The CDR3 is CASILRTDTQYF. DNA of the CDR3: TGTGCCAGCATACTCCGGACAGATACGCAGTATTTT.

The V and J genes are TRBV19 and TRBJ2-4; no clear D. Germline-derived CDR1 and CDR2 are LNHDA and SQIVND (reference sequence). Trimming took off 5 bases at V and 2 bases at J, with 7 bases between the two ends. This CDR3 spans 13 amino acids. The CDR3 region has the DNA TGTGCCAGTAGTGTGGGTCCCAAAAACATTCAGTACTTC. Its translation: CASSVGPKNIQYF.